Below, one TCR beta chain is given with its context. Antigen unknown. The CDR3 consists of 16 residues. The V gene end was trimmed by 4 bases and the J gene end by 5 bases; junction bases not matched to a gene: 7. Germline CDR1 and CDR2: MDHEN and SYDVKM. The sample originates from a study of shared clonotypes between healthy human individuals. The data were produced by immunoSEQ multiplex PCR, yet TCRdb's version contains in-frame clones alone and is incomplete. The repertoire has around 500,000 clones, 81% of them found once; the top ten carry about an eighth. Study results and caveats: Few donors limited the genetic and exposure-history diversity represented. Exclusively blood specimens were collected; tissue repertoires likely differ.

The sequence was collected from a woman aged 40-49 years in good health. Some clones in this sample may be carry-over from other donors' samples. Sequenced: PBMCs. The chain is built from TRBV28 and TRBJ2-1; 11 nucleotides line up with TRBD2. CDR3 bases: TGTGCCAGCAGTTACGACGGGACTAGCGGTCACAATGAGCAGTTCTTC. This sequence encodes CASSYDGTSGHNEQFF. Full variable domain (outside the CDR3, taken from reference TRBV28 and TRBJ2-1): DVKVTQSSRYLVKRTGEKVFLECVQDMDHENMFWYRQDPGLGLRLIYFSYDVKMKEKGDIPEGYSVSREKKERFSLILESASTNQTSMYLCASSYDGTSGHNEQFFGPGTRLTVL.